Each of the 18 T cell receptor beta chains below was sequenced from the same sample in a study of T cells in Graves' hyperthyroidism and ophthalmopathy. The TCR beta CDR3 regions underwent amplification using RNA transcripts as the source. Using the HTBI primer set, a first-round RT-PCR was run on the TCR CDR3. TCRdb processed the multiplex PCR reads anew with MiXCR; each CDR3 protein has one entry. The sample lists roughly 290,000 distinct CDR3 sequences, about 15% occurring once. Source material: blood. These TCRs come from a woman in her sixties with Graves' ophthalmopathy.

This clonotype was counted many times. The gene calls are TRBV20-1 and TRBJ2-1; TRBD2 aligns across 11 bases. Per the germline V gene, CDR1 is DFQATT and CDR2 is SNEGSKA (reference sequence). The CDR3 spans 14 residues. V was pared by 3 bases and J by 6 bases, with 4 bases of the junction left unmatched. For the CDR3, the DNA is TGCAGTGCTAGCCATAGCGGGGGGGCCAATGAGCAGTTCTTC. It translates to CSASHSGGANEQFF.

As for this clonotype: With a much larger clone just one base away, this may be a read error. This rearrangement joins TRBV28 to TRBJ2-1; a weak D match, TRBD2 (5 bases). Germline values: CDR1 MDHEN, CDR2 SYDVKM. CDR3 length: 14 amino acids. The V end was cut by 10 bases, the J end by 1 base, with 14 bases between. The CDR3 nucleotides are TGTGCCAATAGAAGGGCGGGTTCCTACAATGAGCAGTTCTTC. Its protein product is CANRRAGSYNEQFF.

This clonotype has ten or more counts. The V gene is TRBV5-8, the J gene TRBJ2-3, with D perhaps matching TRBD2 (5 bases). This CDR3 contains 15 residues. V dropped 4 bases and J dropped 3 bases, with 15 bases sitting between them. The germline V gene encodes CDR1 SGHTS and CDR2 YDEGEE. The CDR3 region is CASSLEGVTTDTQYF. CDR3 sequence (DNA): TGTGCCAGCAGCCTAGAGGGAGTAACGACAGATACGCAGTATTTT.

There are many counts of this clonotype. The CDR3 nucleotides are TGCAGCGCCGGAGGTGGGACAGGGGATTGGAACACTGAAGCTTTCTTT. Its translation: CSAGGGTGDWNTEAFF. The chain joins TRBV29-1 to TRBJ1-1, with 10 positions matching TRBD1. The CDR3 spans 16 residues. V lost 7 bases and J lost 1; bases outside the gene matches: 12. Germline CDR1 and CDR2: SQVTM and ANQGSEA.

This clonotype was recorded a few times. The chain recombines TRBV24-1 with TRBJ2-2; perhaps TRBD1 as D (6 bases). Germline CDR1 is KGHDR and CDR2 is SFDVKD. The CDR3 runs 15 residues. V lost 0 bases to trimming and J lost 5 bases, with 9 bases between them. Here the CDR3 reads CATSDLKGDTGELFF. The CDR3 DNA reads TGTGCCACCAGTGATTTGAAGGGGGATACCGGGGAGCTGTTTTTT.

This clonotype has just a few counts. This chain uses TRBV11-3 with TRBJ2-6; 7 bases align to TRBD1. CDR3 length: 17 residues. After removal of 5 bases from V and 0 bases from J, the junction contained 7 bases not matched to a gene. The germline V gene encodes CDR1 SGHNT and CDR2 YENEEA. CDR3 amino acids: CASSHVTGYSGANVLTF. The CDR3 region has the DNA TGTGCCAGCAGCCACGTGACAGGGTACTCTGGGGCCAACGTCCTGACTTTC.

At least ten counts were recorded for this clonotype. This sequence joins TRBV6-1 and TRBJ2-1, with TRBD2 matching 7 bases. The CDR3 has 15 residues. Germline assignment: CDR1 MNHNS and CDR2 SASEGT. Trimming at V came to 5 bases and at J to 7 bases, leaving 11 bases not matched to a gene. The CDR3 spells CASSPTRTRTNEQFF. CDR3 coding DNA: TGTGCCAGCAGTCCTACCCGGACTAGGACAAATGAGCAGTTCTTC.

There are many counts of this clonotype. The chain is built from TRBV9 and TRBJ2-2; no reliable D call. Germline V lookup: CDR1 SGDLS, CDR2 YYNGEE. Trimming took 4 bases from V and 8 from J, leaving 15 bases between them. The CDR3 runs 14 residues. The CDR3 region is CASSWRQGRGELFF. In DNA form, the CDR3 reads TGTGCCAGCAGCTGGCGACAAGGCCGAGGGGAGCTGTTTTTT.

This sequence joins TRBV20-1 and TRBJ1-2; 9 bases match TRBD1. Trimming at V came to 6 bases and at J to 8 bases, leaving 7 bases not matched to a gene. The germline V gene encodes CDR1 DFQATT and CDR2 SNEGSKA (reference sequence). The CDR3 totals 12 residues. The DNA of the CDR3 is TGCAGTGCCGGACAGGGGACTAAGGGCTACACCTTC. Its protein is CSAGQGTKGYTF.

The chain links TRBV5-1 to TRBJ1-2, with D hard to call. Germline CDR1 is SGHRS and CDR2 is YFSETQ. V lost 5 bases, J lost 2 bases, and 10 bases lay in between. CDR3 length: 13 amino acids. CDR3 bases: TGCGCCAGCAGTGACGGACGAAACTATGGCTACACCTTC. It codes for CASSDGRNYGYTF.

The table lists this clonotype with a few counts. The chain carries TRBV4-2 and TRBJ1-5; 12 nucleotides line up with TRBD1. Trimming cost V 0 bases and J 5 bases; bases outside gene matches: 11. The CDR3 spans 19 residues. CDR1 and CDR2 from the germline V gene are LGHNA and YNFKEQ. The CDR3 DNA is TGTGCCAGCAGCCAAGATCTGATTAAGGGACAGGGGGCGTATCAGCCCCAGCATTTT. Protein sequence: CASSQDLIKGQGAYQPQHF.

This clonotype has at least ten counts. In nucleotides, the CDR3 is TGTGCCAGCAGCGATGATCCCGGATATGGGGGGCTGCTACAAGCTTTCTTT. Translation: CASSDDPGYGGLLQAFF. The chain couples TRBV2 to TRBJ1-1; D is perhaps TRBD1 (6 bases). Trimming took off 6 bases at V and 9 bases at J, with 29 bases between the two ends. The CDR3 has 17 residues. Germline V gene lookup returns CDR1 SNHLY and CDR2 FYNNEI.

CDR3 in amino acids: CASSQRLGENIQYF. The CDR3 nucleotides are TGTGCCAGCTCACAACGACTAGGGGAAAACATTCAGTACTTC. The chain joins TRBV18 to TRBJ2-4, with D perhaps TRBD2 (6 bases). The CDR3 covers 14 residues. Germline V gene lookup returns CDR1 KGHSH and CDR2 LQKENI. The V gene lost 4 bases and the J gene lost 5 bases, with 12 bases spanning the gap. The entire variable domain, with the rest obtained from reference TRBV18 and TRBJ2-4, is as follows: NAGVMQNPRHLVRRRGQEARLRCSPMKGHSHVYWYRQLPEEGLKFMVYLQKENIIDESGMPKERFSAEFPKEGPSILRIQQVVRGDSAAYFCASSQRLGENIQYFGAGTRLSVL.

This sequence joins TRBV4-3 and TRBJ2-1, with TRBD2 matching over 14 bases. V lost 2 bases to trimming and J lost 5 bases; unmatched junction nucleotides: 8. Germline loops: CDR1 LGHNA, CDR2 YSLEER. The CDR3 is 18 amino acids. In nucleotides, the CDR3 is TGCGCCAGCAGCCAATCGACTAGCGGGAGGGCCGGGAACAATGAGCAGTTCTTC. Translated, it gives CASSQSTSGRAGNNEQFF.

This clonotype was seen at least ten times. This chain joins TRBV5-5 and TRBJ2-5, with D possibly TRBD2 on 5 matching bases. This CDR3 region has 14 residues. The V end lost 0 bases, the J end lost 5 bases, and 11 bases lay between the germline ends. Per the germline V gene, CDR1 is SGHKS and CDR2 is YYEKEE (reference sequence). CDR3 in DNA: TGTGCCAGCAGCTTGGCGACGTCGGGGGAGACCCAGTACTTC. The encoded protein is CASSLATSGETQYF.

Only a few counts were recorded for this clonotype. The CDR3 sequence is CASSLTVPDEQYF. The DNA for the CDR3 is TGTGCCAGCAGCTTAACAGTCCCGGACGAGCAGTACTTC. The chain has TRBV5-4 and TRBJ2-7; D unresolved. V lost 2 bases and J 5 bases, leaving 11 bases between the germline ends. Germline assignment: CDR1 SGHNT and CDR2 YYREEE (reference sequence). The CDR3 contains 13 residues.

This clonotype was picked up a small number of times. Given a much more abundant clone one base away, this may be a read error. V gene TRBV12-3 or TRBV12-4 combines with J gene TRBJ1-4, with a possible D match to TRBD1 (6 bases). V was trimmed by 8 bases and J by 9 bases, leaving 22 bases between them. This CDR3 has 15 amino acids. CDR3 region: CASVAGGDKGKKLFF. As DNA, the CDR3 is TGTGCCAGCGTAGCCGGCGGGGACAAGGGGAAAAAACTGTTTTTT.

This clonotype was recorded many times. The chain recombines TRBV7-2 with TRBJ2-7; 11 bases match TRBD2. The germline V gene encodes CDR1 SGHTA and CDR2 FQGNSA. The CDR3 loop spans 16 amino acids. V lost 5 bases and J lost 0; bases outside the gene matches: 6. The CDR3 sequence is CASSEGLAELSYEQYF. Here the CDR3 DNA reads TGTGCCAGCAGCGAGGGACTAGCGGAGCTCTCCTACGAGCAGTACTTC.